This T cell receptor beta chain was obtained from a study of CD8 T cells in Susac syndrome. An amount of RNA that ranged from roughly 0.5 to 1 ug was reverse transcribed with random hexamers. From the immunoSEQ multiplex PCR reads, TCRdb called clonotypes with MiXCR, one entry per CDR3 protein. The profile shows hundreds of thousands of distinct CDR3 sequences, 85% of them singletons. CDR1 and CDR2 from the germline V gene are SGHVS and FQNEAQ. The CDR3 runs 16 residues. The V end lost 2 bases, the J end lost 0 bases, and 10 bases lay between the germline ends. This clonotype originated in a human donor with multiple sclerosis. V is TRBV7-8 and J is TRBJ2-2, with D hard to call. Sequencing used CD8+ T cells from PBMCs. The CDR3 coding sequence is TGTGCCAGCAGCTTAAGGTTGCCTTCGAACACCGGGGAGCTGTTTTTT. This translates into CASSLRLPSNTGELFF. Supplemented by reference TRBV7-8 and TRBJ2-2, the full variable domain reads GAGVSQSPRYKVAKRGQDVALRCDPISGHVSLFWYQQALGQGPEFLTYFQNEAQLDKSGLPSDRFFAERPEGSVSTLKIQRTQQEDSAVYLCASSLRLPSNTGELFFGEGSRLTVL.